The table lists the clone carrying this T cell receptor beta chain with many counts. The sample's time point: patch test 1, 2 weeks after DPC sensitization. Treatment: therapeutic diphenylcyclopropenone sensitization with weekly scalp DPC. Suited to DPC and affected by alopecia, the donors ranged from 18 to 70 years old. The data were obtained in a study of human T cells and chemical hapten exposure. MiXCR, applied by TCRdb to the RACE reads, yields one record per CDR3 protein. The table has 120,000 or so distinct CDR3 sequences, about an eighth seen once; the top ten hold approximately 0.89%. The germline gives CDR1 MGHDK, CDR2 SYGVNS. V lost 4 bases and J 6 bases, leaving 8 bases between the germline ends. CDR3 size: 12 residues.

This TCR came from a man aged 18 to 29 with alopecia areata. Some clones in this sample may be carry-over from other donors' samples. V gene TRBV25-1 combines with J gene TRBJ2-3, with a weak D call TRBD1 (5 bases). The sequencing used whole blood, collected in connection with sensitization to the hapten diphenylcyclopropenone (DPC). Here the CDR3 DNA reads TGTGCCAGCAGTGTAGGGGTTGATACGCAGTATTTT. Translation: CASSVGVDTQYF. The full variable domain, with the rest looked up from reference TRBV25-1 and TRBJ2-3, is EADIYQTPRYLVIGTGKKITLECSQTMGHDKMYWYQQDPGMELHLIHYSYGVNSTEKGDLSSESTVSRIRTEHFPLTLESARPSHTSQYLCASSVGVDTQYFGPGTRLTVL.